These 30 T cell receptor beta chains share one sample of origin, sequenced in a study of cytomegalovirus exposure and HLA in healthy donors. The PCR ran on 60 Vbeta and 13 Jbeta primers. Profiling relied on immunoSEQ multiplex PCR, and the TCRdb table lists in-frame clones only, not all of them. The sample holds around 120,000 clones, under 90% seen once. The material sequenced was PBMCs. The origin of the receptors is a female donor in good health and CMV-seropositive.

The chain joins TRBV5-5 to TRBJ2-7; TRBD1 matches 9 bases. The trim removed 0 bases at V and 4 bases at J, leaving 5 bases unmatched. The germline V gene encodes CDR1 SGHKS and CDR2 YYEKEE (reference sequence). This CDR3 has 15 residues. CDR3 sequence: CASSLGGQGRYEQYF. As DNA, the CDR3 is TGTGCCAGCAGCTTGGGGGGACAGGGTAGGTACGAGCAGTACTTC. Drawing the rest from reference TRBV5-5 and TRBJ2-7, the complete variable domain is DAGVTQSPTHLIKTRGQQVTLRCSPISGHKSVSWYQQVLGQGPQFIFQYYEKEERGRGNFPDRFSARQFPNYSSELNVNALLLGDSALYLCASSLGGQGRYEQYFGPGTRLTVT.

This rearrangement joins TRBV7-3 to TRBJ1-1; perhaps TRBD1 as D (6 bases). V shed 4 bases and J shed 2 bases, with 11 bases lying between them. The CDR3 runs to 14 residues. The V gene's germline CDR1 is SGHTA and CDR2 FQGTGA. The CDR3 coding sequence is TGTGCCAGCAGCTGGGGAGGGGGAAACACTGAAGCTTTCTTT. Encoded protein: CASSWGGGNTEAFF.

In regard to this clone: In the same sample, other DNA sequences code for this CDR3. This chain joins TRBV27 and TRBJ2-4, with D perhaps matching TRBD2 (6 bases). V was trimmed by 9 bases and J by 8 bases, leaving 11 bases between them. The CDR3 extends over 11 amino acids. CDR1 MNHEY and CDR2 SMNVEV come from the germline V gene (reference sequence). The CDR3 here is CASRRGDIQYF. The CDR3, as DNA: TGTGCCAGTCGGAGGGGTGACATTCAGTACTTC.

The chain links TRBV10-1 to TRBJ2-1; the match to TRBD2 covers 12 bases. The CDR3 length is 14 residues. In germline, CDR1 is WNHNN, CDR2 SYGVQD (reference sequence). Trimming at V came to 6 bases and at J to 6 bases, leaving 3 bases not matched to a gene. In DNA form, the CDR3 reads TGCGCCAGCAGCACTAGCGGGGGGCTCAATGAGCAGTTCTTC. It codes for CASSTSGGLNEQFF.

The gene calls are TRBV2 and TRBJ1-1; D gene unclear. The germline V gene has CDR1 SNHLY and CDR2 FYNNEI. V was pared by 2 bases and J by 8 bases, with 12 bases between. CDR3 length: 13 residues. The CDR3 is CASSELRETEAFF. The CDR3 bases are TGTGCCAGCAGTGAACTTAGGGAGACAGAAGCTTTCTTT.

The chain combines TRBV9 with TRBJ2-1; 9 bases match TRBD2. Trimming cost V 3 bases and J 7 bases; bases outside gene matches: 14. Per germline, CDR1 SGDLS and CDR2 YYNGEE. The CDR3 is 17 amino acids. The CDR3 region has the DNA TGTGCCAGCAGCGGAGCGGGGGGTTCACGGGGGTCAAATGAGCAGTTCTTC. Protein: CASSGAGGSRGSNEQFF.

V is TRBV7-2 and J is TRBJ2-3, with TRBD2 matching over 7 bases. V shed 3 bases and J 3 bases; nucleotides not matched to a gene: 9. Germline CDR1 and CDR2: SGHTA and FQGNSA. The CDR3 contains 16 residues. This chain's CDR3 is CASSFAGEGRTDTQYF. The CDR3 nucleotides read TGTGCCAGCAGCTTCGCCGGGGAGGGTAGAACAGATACGCAGTATTTT.

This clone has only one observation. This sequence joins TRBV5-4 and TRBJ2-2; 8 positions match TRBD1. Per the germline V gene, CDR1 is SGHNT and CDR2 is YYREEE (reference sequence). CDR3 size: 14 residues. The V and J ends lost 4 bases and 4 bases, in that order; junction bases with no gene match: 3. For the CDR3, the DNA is TGTGCCAGCAGCCCAGGGGGCTTCACCGGGGAGCTGTTTTTT. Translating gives CASSPGGFTGELFF.

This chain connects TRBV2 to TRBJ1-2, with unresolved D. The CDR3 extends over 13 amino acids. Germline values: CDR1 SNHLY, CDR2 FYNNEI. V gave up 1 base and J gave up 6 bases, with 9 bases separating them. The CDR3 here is CASSEDPGNGYTF. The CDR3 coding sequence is TGTGCCAGCAGTGAAGATCCAGGTAATGGCTACACCTTC.

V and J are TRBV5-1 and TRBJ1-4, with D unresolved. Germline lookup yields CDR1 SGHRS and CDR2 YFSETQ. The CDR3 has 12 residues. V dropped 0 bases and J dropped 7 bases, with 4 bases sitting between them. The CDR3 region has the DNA TGCGCCAGCAGCTTGGTCGGTGAAAAACTGTTTTTT. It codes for CASSLVGEKLFF.

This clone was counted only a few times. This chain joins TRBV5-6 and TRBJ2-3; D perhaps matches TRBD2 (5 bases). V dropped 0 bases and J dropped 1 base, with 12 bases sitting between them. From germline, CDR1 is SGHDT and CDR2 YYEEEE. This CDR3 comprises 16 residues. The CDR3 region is CASSLDLAYGTDTQYF. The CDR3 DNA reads TGTGCCAGCAGCTTGGACCTAGCTTACGGCACAGATACGCAGTATTTT. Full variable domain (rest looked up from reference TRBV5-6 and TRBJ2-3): DAGVTQSPTHLIKTRGQQVTLRCSPKSGHDTVSWYQQALGQGPQFIFQYYEEEERQRGNFPDRFSGHQFPNYSSELNVNALLLGDSALYLCASSLDLAYGTDTQYFGPGTRLTVL.

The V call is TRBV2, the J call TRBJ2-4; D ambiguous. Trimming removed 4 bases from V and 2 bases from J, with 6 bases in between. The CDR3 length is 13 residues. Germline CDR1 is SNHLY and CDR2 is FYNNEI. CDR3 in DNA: TGTGCCAGCAGTGTCGAGACCAAAAACATTCAGTACTTC. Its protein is CASSVETKNIQYF.

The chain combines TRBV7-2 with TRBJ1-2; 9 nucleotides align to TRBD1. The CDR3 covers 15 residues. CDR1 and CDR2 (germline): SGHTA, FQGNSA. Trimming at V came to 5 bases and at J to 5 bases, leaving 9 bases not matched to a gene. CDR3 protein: CASSVGTGLWYGYTF. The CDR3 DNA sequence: TGTGCCAGCAGCGTAGGGACAGGGTTATGGTATGGCTACACCTTC. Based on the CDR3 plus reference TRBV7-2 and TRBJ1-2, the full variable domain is GAGVSQSPSNKVTEKGKDVELRCDPISGHTALYWYRQSLGQGLEFLIYFQGNSAPDKSGLPSDRFSAERTGGSVSTLTIQRTQQEDSAVYLCASSVGTGLWYGYTFGSGTRLTVV.

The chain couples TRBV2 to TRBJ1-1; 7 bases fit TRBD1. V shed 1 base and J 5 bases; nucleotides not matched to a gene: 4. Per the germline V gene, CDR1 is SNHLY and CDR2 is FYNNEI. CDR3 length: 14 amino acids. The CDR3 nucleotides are TGTGCCAGCAGTGAAGAGGGGGCGCGGACTGAAGCTTTCTTT. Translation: CASSEEGARTEAFF.

CDR3 sequence (DNA): TGTGCCAGCAGCCCAGGGGCCCAGAGCTCCTACAATGAGCAGTTCTTC. Translated, it gives CASSPGAQSSYNEQFF. The V gene is TRBV7-3, the J gene TRBJ2-1; D might be TRBD1 (6 bases). The germline V gene has CDR1 SGHTA and CDR2 FQGTGA. Trimming took 5 bases from V and 0 from J, leaving 14 bases between them. The CDR3 has 16 amino acids.

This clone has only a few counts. CDR3 sequence: CASSQGNRGNTIYF. CDR3 in DNA: TGCGCCAGCAGCCAGGGGAACAGAGGCAACACCATATATTTT. The chain couples TRBV5-1 to TRBJ1-3, with a possible D match to TRBD1 (6 bases). This CDR3 is 14 amino acids long. V was pared by 4 bases and J by 7 bases, with 15 bases between. Germline lookup yields CDR1 SGHRS and CDR2 YFSETQ. Drawing the rest from reference TRBV5-1 and TRBJ1-3, the complete variable domain is KAGVTQTPRYLIKTRGQQVTLSCSPISGHRSVSWYQQTPGQGLQFLFEYFSETQRNKGNFPGRFSGRQFSNSRSEMNVSTLELGDSALYLCASSQGNRGNTIYFGEGSWLTVV.

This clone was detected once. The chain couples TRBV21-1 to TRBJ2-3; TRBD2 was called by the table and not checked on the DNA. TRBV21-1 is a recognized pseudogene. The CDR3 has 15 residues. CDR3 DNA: TGTGCCAGCAGACGTCGGGGCAGGCGGGGCGATACGCAGTATTTT. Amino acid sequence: CASRRRGRRGDTQYF.

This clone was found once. CDR3 coding DNA: TGTGCCAGCAGTCGCGGGGGGGCCTCAGATACGCAGTATTTT. It is translated as CASSRGGASDTQYF. The chain recombines TRBV25-1 with TRBJ2-3; 9 bases are shared with TRBD2. V lost 5 bases to trimming and J lost 4 bases; unmatched junction nucleotides: 4. Per the germline V gene, CDR1 is MGHDK and CDR2 is SYGVNS. The CDR3 has 14 amino acids.

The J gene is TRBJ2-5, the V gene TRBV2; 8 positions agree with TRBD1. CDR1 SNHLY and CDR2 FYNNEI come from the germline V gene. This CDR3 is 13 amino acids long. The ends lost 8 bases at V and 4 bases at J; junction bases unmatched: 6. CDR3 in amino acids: CASGGQELETQYF. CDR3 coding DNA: TGTGCCAGCGGGGGACAGGAGCTAGAGACCCAGTACTTC. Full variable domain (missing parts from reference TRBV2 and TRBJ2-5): EPEVTQTPSHQVTQMGQEVILRCVPISNHLYFYWYRQILGQKVEFLVSFYNNEISEKSEIFDDQFSVERPDGSNFTLKIRSTKLEDSAMYFCASGGQELETQYFGPGTRLLVL.

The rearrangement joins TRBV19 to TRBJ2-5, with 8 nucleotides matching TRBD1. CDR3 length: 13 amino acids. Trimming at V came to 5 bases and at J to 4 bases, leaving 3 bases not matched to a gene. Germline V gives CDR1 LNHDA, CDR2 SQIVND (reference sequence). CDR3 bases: TGTGCCAGTAGTGGGGACAGGAGAGAGACCCAGTACTTC. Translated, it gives CASSGDRRETQYF.

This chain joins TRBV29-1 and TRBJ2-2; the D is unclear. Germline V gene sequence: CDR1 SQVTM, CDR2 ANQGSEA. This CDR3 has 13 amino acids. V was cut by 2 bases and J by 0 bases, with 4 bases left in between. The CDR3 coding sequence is TGCAGCGTTGAAAGAGCGAACACCGGGGAGCTGTTTTTT. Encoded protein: CSVERANTGELFF.

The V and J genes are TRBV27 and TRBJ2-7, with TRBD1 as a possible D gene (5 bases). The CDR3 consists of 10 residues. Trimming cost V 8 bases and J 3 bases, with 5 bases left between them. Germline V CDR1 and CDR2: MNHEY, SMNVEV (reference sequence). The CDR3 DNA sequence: TGTGCCAGCGGACACTACGAGCAGTACTTC. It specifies CASGHYEQYF.

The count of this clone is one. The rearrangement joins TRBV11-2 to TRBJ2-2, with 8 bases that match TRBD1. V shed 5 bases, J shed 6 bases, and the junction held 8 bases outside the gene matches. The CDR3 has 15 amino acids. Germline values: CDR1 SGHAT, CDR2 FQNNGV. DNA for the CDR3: TGTGCCAGCAGCCGACAGGGGATAGGCGCCGGGGAGCTGTTTTTT. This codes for CASSRQGIGAGELFF.

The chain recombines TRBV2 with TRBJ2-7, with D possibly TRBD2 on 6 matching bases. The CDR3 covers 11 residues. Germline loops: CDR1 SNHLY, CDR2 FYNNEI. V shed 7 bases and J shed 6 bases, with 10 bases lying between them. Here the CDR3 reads CASKEGLEQYF. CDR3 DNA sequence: TGTGCCAGCAAGGAGGGGCTCGAGCAGTACTTC.

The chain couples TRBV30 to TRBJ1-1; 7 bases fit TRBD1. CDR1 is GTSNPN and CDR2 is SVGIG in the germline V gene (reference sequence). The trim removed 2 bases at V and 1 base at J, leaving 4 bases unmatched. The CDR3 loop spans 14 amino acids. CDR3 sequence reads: CAWSQGTANTEAFF. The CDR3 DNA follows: TGTGCCTGGAGTCAGGGGACAGCGAACACTGAAGCTTTCTTT.

The CDR3 reads CACGAAGNTIYF. The CDR3 DNA reads TGTGCCTGCGGAGCGGCTGGAAACACCATATATTTT. The rearrangement uses TRBV19 and TRBJ1-3; D remains unclear. V lost 11 bases, J lost 2 bases, and 10 bases lay in between. Looked up from germline, CDR1 is LNHDA and CDR2 is SQIVND (reference sequence). CDR3 length: 12 amino acids. Full variable domain (missing parts from reference TRBV19 and TRBJ1-3): DGGITQSPKYLFRKEGQNVTLSCEQNLNHDAMYWYRQDPGQGLRLIYYSQIVNDFQKGDIAEGYSVSREKKESFPLTVTSAQKNPTAFYLCACGAAGNTIYFGEGSWLTVV.

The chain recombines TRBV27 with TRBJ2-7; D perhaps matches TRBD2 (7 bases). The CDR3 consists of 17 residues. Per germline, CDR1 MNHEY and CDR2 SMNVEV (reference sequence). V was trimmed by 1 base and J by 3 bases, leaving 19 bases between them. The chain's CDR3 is CASSLLGGGHKDYEQYF. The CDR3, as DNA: TGTGCCAGCAGTTTATTGGGCGGGGGACACAAAGACTACGAGCAGTACTTC.

In DNA, the CDR3 is TGTGCCAGCAGCTTAGGGGGGCATGGCAATCAGCCCCAGCATTTT. This sequence encodes CASSLGGHGNQPQHF. This sequence joins TRBV7-9 and TRBJ1-5, with D tentatively TRBD1 (6 bases). Germline values: CDR1 SEHNR, CDR2 FQNEAQ (reference sequence). The CDR3 is made up of 15 amino acids. The V and J ends lost 1 base and 2 bases respectively, with 9 bases between them.

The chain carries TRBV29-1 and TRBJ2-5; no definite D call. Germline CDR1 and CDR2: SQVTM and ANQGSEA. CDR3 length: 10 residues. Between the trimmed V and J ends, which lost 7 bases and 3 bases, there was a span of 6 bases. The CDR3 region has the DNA TGCAGCGCGAGAGAAGAGACCCAGTACTTC. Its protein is CSAREETQYF.

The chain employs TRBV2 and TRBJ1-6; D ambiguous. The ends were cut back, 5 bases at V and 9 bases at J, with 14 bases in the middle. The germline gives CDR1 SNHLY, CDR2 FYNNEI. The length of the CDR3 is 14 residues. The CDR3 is CASSRYREGSPLHF. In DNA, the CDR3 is TGTGCCAGCAGTCGCTATAGGGAGGGTTCACCCCTCCACTTT.